This T cell receptor (beta chain) was retrieved from a study of beta chain features in type 1 diabetes. The CDR3 has 16 residues. Germline V CDR1 and CDR2: SGHRS, YFSETQ. Between the trimmed V and J ends, which lost 1 base and 1 base, there was a span of 15 bases. On this clone: What it binds is not known.

General study findings and limits: Moderate yet significant TCRB CDR3 shortening was seen in Type 1 diabetes patients in all four CD4+ subsets.

cDNA synthesis used the whole RNA isolate, giving expressed TCRB sequences. Produced via immunoSEQ multiplex PCR; TCRdb's table is partial and in-frame only. Among approximately 100,000 clones listed, 28% were seen once. The specimen sequenced was central memory CD4+ T cells from blood. The sequence derives from a woman under 30 with type 1 diabetes. The rearrangement uses TRBV5-1 and TRBJ2-7, with TRBD2 as a possible D gene (5 bases). This CDR3 reads CASSLTPDLKSYEQYF. DNA for the CDR3: TGCGCCAGCAGCTTGACACCGGACTTGAAGTCCTACGAGCAGTACTTC.